Listed here are 29 T cell receptor beta chains from one sample, sequenced in a study of graft-versus-host responses after intestinal transplantation. Processing was applied to graft tissue in order to liberate intraepithelial and lamina propria lymphocytes. Repertoires were generated with immunoSEQ multiplex PCR, while TCRdb's copy carries only in-frame clones and drops some. Altogether about 14,000 clones are present, just under 75% being singletons, with the ten largest covering roughly 7.6%. Source: ileum tissue, taken 16 days after intestinal transplant. The receptors come from a human patient who received an intestinal transplant, so some T cells may come from the graft donor.

V gene TRBV29-1 combines with J gene TRBJ2-7; possibly TRBD2 for D (5 bases). Trimming took 3 bases from V and 2 from J, leaving 11 bases between them. This CDR3 has 13 amino acids. Germline CDR1 and CDR2: SQVTM and ANQGSEA. The CDR3 DNA reads as TGCAGCGTTGAGGGCGGGTACCCCTACGAGCAGTACTTC. It yields the protein CSVEGGYPYEQYF.

The chain combines TRBV7-6 with TRBJ2-1, with TRBD2 matching 10 bases. The germline V gene encodes CDR1 SGHVS and CDR2 FNYEAQ. J was trimmed by 5 bases and V by 3 bases; bases with no gene match: 10. The CDR3 is made up of 17 amino acids. CDR3 in amino acids: CASSFPIAGGSDNEQFF. The CDR3 bases are TGTGCCAGCAGCTTCCCTATAGCGGGAGGTTCGGACAATGAGCAGTTCTTC.

Concerning this clone: A much larger clone lies one base from this, so it may be a read error. V is TRBV4-2 and J is TRBJ2-7, with D maybe TRBD2 (5 bases). Germline-derived CDR1 and CDR2 are LGHNA and YNFKEQ. CDR3 length: 15 residues. Between the trimmed V and J ends, which lost 1 base and 2 bases, there was a span of 12 bases. CDR3 region: CASSQVNSATYEQYF. The CDR3 DNA is TGTGCCAGCAGCCAAGTAAATAGCGCAACCTACGAGCAGTACTTC.

V gene TRBV7-8 combines with J gene TRBJ2-1; TRBD2 agrees at 7 bases. The CDR3 contains 16 residues. Germline CDR1 is SGHVS and CDR2 is FQNEAQ. J was trimmed by 10 bases and V by 2 bases; bases with no gene match: 14. CDR3 region: CASSLRALREFDEQFF. CDR3 DNA: TGTGCCAGCAGCTTACGAGCGCTGCGGGAGTTCGACGAGCAGTTCTTC.

The J gene is TRBJ1-2, the V gene TRBV7-9, with D perhaps TRBD1 (6 bases). With 5 bases removed from V and 2 bases from J, the gap between germline ends came to 12 bases. The CDR3 sequence is 14 residues long. Germline CDR1 SEHNR, CDR2 FQNEAQ (reference sequence). DNA of the CDR3: TGTGCCAGCAGCCAATCCAGGGGAAACTATGGCTACACCTTC. Protein product: CASSQSRGNYGYTF.

The chain carries TRBV25-1 and TRBJ2-3; 8 nucleotides agree with TRBD1. The V gene's germline CDR1 is MGHDK and CDR2 SYGVNS. V was clipped by 6 bases and J by 5 bases; unmatched bases: 10. The CDR3 length is 15 residues. The CDR3 nucleotides read TGTGCCAGCAGCTCTAGGGGCAGGGGGCAAGATACGCAGTATTTT. The encoded protein is CASSSRGRGQDTQYF.

The chain joins TRBV29-1 to TRBJ1-1; 8 nucleotides agree with TRBD1. CDR1 is SQVTM and CDR2 is ANQGSEA in the germline V gene. V trimming: 3 bases; J trimming: 7 bases; junction bases outside the gene matches: 7. The CDR3 totals 13 residues. The CDR3: CSVENRGSGEAFF. CDR3 nucleotides: TGCAGCGTTGAGAACAGGGGGTCCGGTGAAGCTTTCTTT.

V and J are TRBV28 and TRBJ2-7; D gene unclear. This CDR3 has 12 amino acids. From germline, CDR1 is MDHEN and CDR2 SYDVKM. V lost 9 bases, J lost 3 bases, and 12 bases lay in between. CDR3 residues: CASSRFNYEQYF. CDR3 nucleotide sequence: TGTGCCAGTTCACGGTTCAACTACGAGCAGTACTTC.

J is TRBJ2-5 and V is TRBV19, with 12 bases lining up with TRBD2. The CDR3 loop spans 15 amino acids. CDR1 is LNHDA and CDR2 is SQIVND in the germline V gene (reference sequence). The junction had 6 bases not matched to a gene; V was cut back by 5 bases and J by 5 bases. The CDR3 bases are TGTGCCAGTAGTCCCGTAGGACTAGCGGGGGAGACCCAGTACTTC. Its translation: CASSPVGLAGETQYF.

In regard to this clone: Its ends do not fully match the called genes, so a read error is possible. The chain couples TRBV6-1 to TRBJ2-3, with 8 bases aligning to TRBD1. There are 13 residues in the CDR3. Germline V gene data show CDR1 as MNHNS and CDR2 as SASEGT. CDR3 DNA sequence: TGTGCCAGCAGTGATCAGGGGACAGGTACGCAGTATTTT. It specifies CASSDQGTGTQYF.

The J gene is TRBJ2-3, the V gene TRBV5-6, with 7 bases lining up with TRBD2. The junction had 15 bases not matched to a gene; V was cut back by 4 bases and J by 1 base. The germline gives CDR1 SGHDT, CDR2 YYEEEE. The CDR3 is 18 amino acids. CDR3: CASSASGLEWRGTDTQYF. DNA for the CDR3: TGTGCCAGCAGCGCGTCCGGACTAGAGTGGCGCGGCACAGATACGCAGTATTTT.

The rearrangement joins TRBV9 to TRBJ2-2; unclear D gene. This CDR3 is built from 14 residues. Trimming removed 0 bases at V and 7 bases at J, with 10 bases between. Germline CDR1 and CDR2: SGDLS and YYNGEE. CDR3 DNA: TGTGCCAGCAGCGTAGCTCATAGAAGCGGGGAGCTGTTTTTT. It encodes CASSVAHRSGELFF.

This chain joins TRBV27 and TRBJ2-7; D is perhaps TRBD2 (6 bases). Between the trimmed V and J ends, which lost 0 bases and 3 bases, there was a span of 15 bases. There are 16 residues in the CDR3. The V gene's germline CDR1 is MNHEY and CDR2 SMNVEV (reference sequence). The CDR3 nucleotides are TGTGCCAGCAGTTTATCGAAACGGGGGAGAATCTACGAGCAGTACTTC. Residues: CASSLSKRGRIYEQYF.

The V and J genes are TRBV6-5 and TRBJ2-2, with 8 nucleotides matching TRBD1. The CDR3 loop spans 14 amino acids. Germline-derived CDR1 and CDR2 are MNHEY and SVGAGI. The junction had 5 bases not matched to a gene; V was cut back by 6 bases and J by 5 bases. CDR3 region: CASRRQGITGELFF. CDR3 DNA: TGTGCCAGCAGGAGACAGGGGATTACCGGGGAGCTGTTTTTT.

The rearrangement uses TRBV12-5 and TRBJ2-3, with 7 bases aligning to TRBD1. Germline lookup yields CDR1 LGHNT and CDR2 FRNRAP. This CDR3 is built from 18 residues. With 1 base clipped from V and 5 bases from J, the junction kept 15 bases outside the gene matches. This CDR3 reads CASGLAPIDRVTGDTQYF. The CDR3 nucleotides read TGTGCTAGTGGTTTGGCCCCTATCGACAGGGTAACCGGAGATACGCAGTATTTT.

The gene calls are TRBV19 and TRBJ2-1; 12 bases match TRBD2. The CDR3 covers 15 residues. From germline, CDR1 is LNHDA and CDR2 SQIVND (reference sequence). The ends lost 3 bases at V and 9 bases at J; junction bases unmatched: 6. CDR3 amino acids: CASSIILAGGGEQFF. The CDR3 DNA reads TGTGCCAGTAGTATTATACTAGCGGGGGGTGGTGAGCAGTTCTTC.

V gene TRBV6-1 combines with J gene TRBJ2-3; TRBD2 aligns across 10 bases. CDR1 MNHNS and CDR2 SASEGT come from the germline V gene. V gave up 0 bases and J gave up 4 bases; unmatched junction bases: 1. This CDR3 is built from 15 residues. The CDR3 sequence is CASSEALAGADTQYF. CDR3 in DNA: TGTGCCAGCAGTGAAGCCCTAGCGGGAGCAGATACGCAGTATTTT.

The chain uses TRBV28 and TRBJ2-5, with D tentatively TRBD2 (5 bases). V lost 3 bases and J 4 bases, leaving 12 bases between the germline ends. This CDR3 has 14 amino acids. Germline-derived CDR1 and CDR2 are MDHEN and SYDVKM. The chain's CDR3 is CASSFVQAGETQYF. DNA of the CDR3: TGTGCCAGCAGTTTCGTCCAGGCGGGAGAGACCCAGTACTTC.

The chain recombines TRBV28 with TRBJ2-5; D remains ambiguous. V shed 2 bases and J shed 6 bases, with 13 bases lying between them. This CDR3 has 14 residues. Germline lookup yields CDR1 MDHEN and CDR2 SYDVKM. CDR3 sequence reads: CASSLVRVRQTQYF. The CDR3 coding sequence is TGTGCCAGCAGTTTAGTCCGGGTAAGACAGACCCAGTACTTC.

The table lists this clone with a few counts. The chain is built from TRBV6-6 and TRBJ2-7; TRBD2 agrees at 14 bases. V shed 7 bases and J 7 bases; nucleotides not matched to a gene: 6. Germline loops: CDR1 MNHNY, CDR2 SVGAGI (reference sequence). The CDR3 contains 14 residues. The CDR3 sequence: CASNQGLAGGEQYF. The CDR3 bases are TGTGCCAGCAACCAAGGACTAGCGGGAGGAGAGCAGTACTTC.

The chain couples TRBV5-1 to TRBJ2-7, with D perhaps matching TRBD1 (5 bases). There are 14 residues in the CDR3. The V end lost 0 bases, the J end lost 2 bases, and 9 bases lay between the germline ends. The V gene's germline CDR1 is SGHRS and CDR2 YFSETQ. CDR3 DNA sequence: TGCGCCAGCAGCTTGGCCGGCAGGGCCTACGAGCAGTACTTC. It is translated as CASSLAGRAYEQYF.

The chain carries TRBV6-1 and TRBJ1-2, with D unresolved. The length of the CDR3 is 14 residues. V was clipped by 1 base and J by 3 bases, with 9 bases between them. Per germline, CDR1 MNHNS and CDR2 SASEGT. CDR3 sequence (DNA): TGTGCCAGCAGTGAAGGCGGGGTTGACTATGGCTACACCTTC. Translating it yields CASSEGGVDYGYTF.

The V gene is TRBV1, the J gene TRBJ2-7; the DNA was not compared with TRBD2, the D call given in the table. TRBV1 is assigned pseudogene status. The CDR3 is 15 amino acids. The CDR3 DNA sequence: TGCACCAGCAGCCGGGCGGGAGGGGCGCGCTACGAGCAGTACTTC. Amino acid sequence: CTSSRAGGARYEQYF.

The CDR3 protein is CASSVGTGRRNTIYF. In DNA form, the CDR3 reads TGTGCCAGCAGCGTAGGGACAGGGAGAAGAAACACCATATATTTT. The V and J genes are TRBV9 and TRBJ1-3; 8 bases are a match to TRBD1. The trim removed 0 bases at V and 5 bases at J, leaving 4 bases unmatched. CDR3 length equals 15 residues. Germline V gene sequence: CDR1 SGDLS, CDR2 YYNGEE.

The chain uses TRBV7-6 and TRBJ1-1; tentative D call: TRBD1 (5 bases). The CDR3 extends over 15 amino acids. CDR1 is SGHVS, CDR2 FNYEAQ, per germline. V was clipped by 1 base and J by 4 bases, with 13 bases between them. This chain's CDR3 is CASSLGGEGTTEAFF. The CDR3 nucleotides are TGTGCCAGCAGCTTAGGGGGGGAGGGGACCACTGAAGCTTTCTTT.

By share of the sample, this clone is medium-sized (0.01 to 0.1%). The chain is built from TRBV7-9 and TRBJ1-1, with a weak D call TRBD1 (6 bases). This CDR3 is 15 amino acids long. Trimming took off 1 base at V and 0 bases at J, with 9 bases between the two ends. Germline CDR1 is SEHNR and CDR2 is FQNEAQ (reference sequence). CDR3 in amino acids: CASSLVGGLNTEAFF. As DNA, the CDR3 is TGTGCCAGCAGCTTAGTCGGGGGGCTGAACACTGAAGCTTTCTTT. Drawing the rest from reference TRBV7-9 and TRBJ1-1, the complete variable domain is DTGVSQNPRHKITKRGQNVTFRCDPISEHNRLYWYRQTLGQGPEFLTYFQNEAQLEKSRLLSDRFSAERPKGSFSTLEIQRTEQGDSAMYLCASSLVGGLNTEAFFGQGTRLTVV.

The V gene is TRBV19, the J gene TRBJ2-7; 9 bases match TRBD1. CDR3 size: 19 residues. The J segment lost 2 bases and the V segment lost 1 base, leaving 15 bases of the junction unmatched. Germline V CDR1 and CDR2: LNHDA, SQIVND (reference sequence). The CDR3 nucleotides read TGTGCCAGTAGTATAGCGCGGGACAGGGTAAGTATTCCCCCCTACGAGCAGTACTTC. This translates into CASSIARDRVSIPPYEQYF.

The chain has TRBV7-9 and TRBJ2-5, with 15 bases that match TRBD2. V lost 5 bases to trimming and J lost 10 bases; unmatched junction nucleotides: 8. The V gene's germline CDR1 is SEHNR and CDR2 FQNEAQ (reference sequence). CDR3 size: 15 residues. This CDR3 reads CASSLTGLAGGHQYF. The CDR3 bases are TGTGCCAGCAGCCTTACCGGACTAGCGGGGGGGCACCAGTACTTC.

The V and J genes are TRBV28 and TRBJ2-2, with 8 bases aligning to TRBD1. Trimming cost V 6 bases and J 5 bases; bases outside gene matches: 11. Germline V gene sequence: CDR1 MDHEN, CDR2 SYDVKM. The CDR3 contains 16 residues. CDR3 in amino acids: CASRSPGQEFTGELFF. CDR3 sequence (DNA): TGTGCCAGCAGGTCTCCGGGACAGGAGTTTACCGGGGAGCTGTTTTTT.